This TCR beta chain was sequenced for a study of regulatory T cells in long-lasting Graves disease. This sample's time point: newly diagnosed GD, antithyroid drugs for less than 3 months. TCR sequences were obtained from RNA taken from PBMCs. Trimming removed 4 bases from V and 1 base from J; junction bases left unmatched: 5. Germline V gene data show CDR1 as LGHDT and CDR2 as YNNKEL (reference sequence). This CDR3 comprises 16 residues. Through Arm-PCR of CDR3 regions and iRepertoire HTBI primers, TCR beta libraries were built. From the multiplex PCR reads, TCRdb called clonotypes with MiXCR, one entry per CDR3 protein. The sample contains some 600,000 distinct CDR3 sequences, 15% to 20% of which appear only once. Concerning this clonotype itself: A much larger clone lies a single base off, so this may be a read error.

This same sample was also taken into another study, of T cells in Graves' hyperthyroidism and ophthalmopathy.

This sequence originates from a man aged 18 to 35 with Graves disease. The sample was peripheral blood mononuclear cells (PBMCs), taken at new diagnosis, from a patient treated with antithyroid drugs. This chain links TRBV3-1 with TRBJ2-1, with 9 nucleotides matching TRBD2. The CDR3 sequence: CASSPSGMESYNEQFF. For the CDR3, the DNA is TGTGCCAGCAGCCCTAGCGGGATGGAGTCCTACAATGAGCAGTTCTTC.